This entry describes one T cell receptor beta chain. This sample is part of a study of T cell responses to AZD1222 COVID-19 vaccine. Repertoires were generated with immunoSEQ multiplex PCR, while TCRdb's copy carries only in-frame clones and drops some. The sample includes about 64,000 clones, just over 90% seen only once; the top ten take 6.3%. The CDR3 has 16 amino acids. V shed 6 bases and J shed 4 bases, with 19 bases lying between them. Germline V gene lookup returns CDR1 MDHEN and CDR2 SYDVKM. The source material was peripheral blood, sampled 28 days after the second dose of the MenACWY control vaccine. This chain links TRBV28 with TRBJ1-3; D call uncertain. The clonotype comes from an adult who received the MenACWY meningococcal vaccine as a control. The CDR3 DNA reads as TGTGCCAGCAGCCCATCCCTGGACTTGGGAGGAAACACCATATATTTT. It translates to CASSPSLDLGGNTIYF.